The present T cell receptor beta chain was sequenced within a study of blood T cell repertoires in COVID-19. In the study overall: Sample material is recorded as cDNA or gDNA derived from T cells, B-cell-depleted T cells, or PBMCs.

CDR3 length: 15 residues. Trimming left V 4 bases short and J 0 bases short, with 10 bases between. Germline V gene data show CDR1 as MDHEN and CDR2 as SYDVKM. Original handling: By means of reference gene primer amplification, nucleated cell counts were estimated. TCRdb's table, derived via immunoSEQ multiplex PCR, lists solely in-frame clones and lacks some. V, J and clone size reflect that table, while D and trimming were determined from the DNA. The sample lists some 350,000 clones, 85% to 90% seen once, with 5% to 8.5% in the top ten. Specimen: peripheral blood. The source of this sequence is a man in his late teens or twenties with active or convalescent COVID-19. This chain uses TRBV28 with TRBJ1-5; no clear D gene. The DNA for the CDR3 is TGTGCCAGCAGTTGGGGAGAATATAGCAATCAGCCCCAGCATTTT. Amino acids: CASSWGEYSNQPQHF.